These 3 T cell receptor beta chains originate from one sample sequenced in a study of regulatory dendritic cells for organ transplantation. Clones were read by immunoSEQ multiplex PCR, and TCRdb kept only the in-frame ones, dropping some. The sample has tens of thousands of clones, approximately 82% seen once. The specimen sequenced was naive CD4+ T cells from blood. Subset: CD45RA+ naive T cells. These receptors came from a human donor in good health.

This clone has just one count. V gene TRBV5-4 combines with J gene TRBJ2-3; D perhaps matches TRBD1 (6 bases). Germline assignment: CDR1 SGHNT and CDR2 YYREEE (reference sequence). CDR3 length equals 15 residues. V lost 4 bases and J 0 bases, leaving 12 bases between the germline ends. The CDR3, as DNA: TGTGCCAGCAGCACGCAGGGGAGAAGCACAGATACGCAGTATTTT. It codes for CASSTQGRSTDTQYF.

The gene calls are TRBV5-1 and TRBJ2-1; TRBD2 aligns across 7 bases. The length of the CDR3 is 16 residues. In germline, CDR1 is SGHRS, CDR2 YFSETQ. Trimming at V came to 0 bases and at J to 2 bases, leaving 5 bases not matched to a gene. CDR3 bases: TGCGCCAGCAGCTTGGGGGGAGCGGGAACCTACAATGAGCAGTTCTTC. Residues: CASSLGGAGTYNEQFF. Complete variable domain (other parts from reference TRBV5-1 and TRBJ2-1): KAGVTQTPRYLIKTRGQQVTLSCSPISGHRSVSWYQQTPGQGLQFLFEYFSETQRNKGNFPGRFSGRQFSNSRSEMNVSTLELGDSALYLCASSLGGAGTYNEQFFGPGTRLTVL.

The V and J genes are TRBV5-1 and TRBJ2-5; 7 nucleotides line up with TRBD1. The germline V gene encodes CDR1 SGHRS and CDR2 YFSETQ. After removal of 2 bases from V and 4 bases from J, the junction contained 8 bases not matched to a gene. The CDR3 loop spans 15 amino acids. In DNA form, the CDR3 reads TGCGCCAGCAGCTTTGCCGGGACAGCCGGAGAGACCCAGTACTTC. It specifies CASSFAGTAGETQYF. Drawing the rest from reference TRBV5-1 and TRBJ2-5, the complete variable domain is KAGVTQTPRYLIKTRGQQVTLSCSPISGHRSVSWYQQTPGQGLQFLFEYFSETQRNKGNFPGRFSGRQFSNSRSEMNVSTLELGDSALYLCASSFAGTAGETQYFGPGTRLLVL.